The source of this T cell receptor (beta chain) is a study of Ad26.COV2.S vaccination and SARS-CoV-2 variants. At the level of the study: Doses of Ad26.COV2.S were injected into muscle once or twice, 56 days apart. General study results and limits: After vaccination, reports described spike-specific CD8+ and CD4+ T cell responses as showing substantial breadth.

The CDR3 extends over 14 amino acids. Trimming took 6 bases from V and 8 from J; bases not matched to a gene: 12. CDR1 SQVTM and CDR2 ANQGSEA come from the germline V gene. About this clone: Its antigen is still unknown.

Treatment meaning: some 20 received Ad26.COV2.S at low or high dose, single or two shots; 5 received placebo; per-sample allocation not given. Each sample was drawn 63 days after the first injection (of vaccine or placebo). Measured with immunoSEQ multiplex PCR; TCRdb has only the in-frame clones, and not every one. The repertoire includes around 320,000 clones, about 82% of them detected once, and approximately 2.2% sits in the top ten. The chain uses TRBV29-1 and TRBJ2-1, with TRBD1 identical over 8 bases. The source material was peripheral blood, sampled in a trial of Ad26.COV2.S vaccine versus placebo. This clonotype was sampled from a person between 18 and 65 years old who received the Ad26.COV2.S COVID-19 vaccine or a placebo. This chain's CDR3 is CSVGTGPYGDEQFF. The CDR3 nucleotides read TGCAGCGTGGGGACAGGACCCTATGGGGATGAGCAGTTCTTC.